This TCR beta chain was observed in a study of cytomegalovirus exposure and HLA in healthy donors. Study summary: In a later analysis, the roughly 120 validation repertoires were reported to have used the same platform as the 600 to 800 first-cohort repertoires.

Trimming removed 6 bases from V and 7 bases from J; junction bases left unmatched: 4. CDR1 and CDR2 from the germline V gene are MNHNY and SVGAGI (reference sequence). The CDR3 runs to 15 residues. Measured with immunoSEQ multiplex PCR; TCRdb has only the in-frame clones, and not every one. The sample holds 70,000 to 95,000 clones, roughly 93% seen once. This TCR came from a woman aged 25 to 39 in good health and CMV-seronegative. The genes are TRBV6-6 and TRBJ2-2, with 14 bases that match TRBD2. The source material was PBMCs. CDR3 nucleotide sequence: TGTGCCAGCAGGGGACTAGCGGGAGTTAACGGGGAGCTGTTTTTT. It yields the protein CASRGLAGVNGELFF.